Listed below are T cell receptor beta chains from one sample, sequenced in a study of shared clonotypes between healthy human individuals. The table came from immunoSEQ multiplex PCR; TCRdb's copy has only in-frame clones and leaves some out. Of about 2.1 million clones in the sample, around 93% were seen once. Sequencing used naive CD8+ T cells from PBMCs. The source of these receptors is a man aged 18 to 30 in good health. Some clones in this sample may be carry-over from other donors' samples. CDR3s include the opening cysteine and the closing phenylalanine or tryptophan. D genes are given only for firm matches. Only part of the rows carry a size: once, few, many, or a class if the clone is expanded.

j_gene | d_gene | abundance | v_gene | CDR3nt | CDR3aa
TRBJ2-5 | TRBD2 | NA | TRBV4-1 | TGCGCCAGCAGCCAAAGGACTAGCGGGAAAGAGACCCAGTACTTC | CASSQRTSGKETQYF
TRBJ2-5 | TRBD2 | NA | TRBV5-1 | TGCGCCAGCAGCTCGACTAGCGCCCTAGGGGAGACCCAGTACTTC | CASSSTSALGETQYF
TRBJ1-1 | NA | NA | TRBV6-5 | TGTGCCAGCAGTACCAGGGGCGAGAACACTGAAGCTTTCTTT | CASSTRGENTEAFF
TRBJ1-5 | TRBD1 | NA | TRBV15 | TGTGCCACCAGGGGGGGGGACAGGGTTAGGGCGAATCAGCCCCAGCATTTT | CATRGGDRVRANQPQHF
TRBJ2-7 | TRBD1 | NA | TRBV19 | TGTGCCAGTAGGGCGGGGACAGGGGTCTACGAGCAGTACTTC | CASRAGTGVYEQYF
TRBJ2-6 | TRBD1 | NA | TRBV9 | TGTGCCAGCGCAGAGGCAGGGGGCCAGCCGAGAACGGTCTCTGGGGCCAACGTCCTGACTTTC | CASAEAGGQPRTVSGANVLTF
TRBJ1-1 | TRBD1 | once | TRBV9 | TGTGCCAGCAGCGACGGTAGGGGCCAGGGGGGGAACACTGAAGCTTTCTTT | CASSDGRGQGGNTEAFF
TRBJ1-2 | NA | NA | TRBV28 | TGTGCCAGCAGTCCCGCAACCCCCAGCGCGAACTATGGCTACACCTTC | CASSPATPSANYGYTF
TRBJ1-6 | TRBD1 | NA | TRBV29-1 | TGCAGCCACGAGGGGGCTTTTAATTCACCCCTCCACTTT | CSHEGAFNSPLHF
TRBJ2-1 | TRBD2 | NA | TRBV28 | TGTGCCAGCAGTTTATTTGAGTCGCTAGCGGGGGATGAGCAGTTCTTC | CASSLFESLAGDEQFF
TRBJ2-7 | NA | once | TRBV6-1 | TGTGCCAGCAGTGCAACGGGACCCTACGAGCAGTACTTC | CASSATGPYEQYF
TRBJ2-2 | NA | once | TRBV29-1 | TGCAGCGTTCCCGGTAGGGGATTGAACACCGGGGAGCTGTTTTTT | CSVPGRGLNTGELFF
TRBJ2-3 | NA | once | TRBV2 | TGTGCCAGCAGTGACAGGGACTCTTATTTT | CASSDRDSYF
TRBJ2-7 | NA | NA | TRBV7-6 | TGTGCCAGCAGCTTAGCGGGAGCGGGCTACGAGCAGTACTTC | CASSLAGAGYEQYF
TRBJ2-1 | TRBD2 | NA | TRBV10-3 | TGTGCCATCAGTGAGTCGGCGCTAGCGGGAGCGTACAATGAGCAGTTCTTC | CAISESALAGAYNEQFF
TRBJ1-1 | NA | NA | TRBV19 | TGTGCCAGTAGCGTAACAGAGGAAGCTTTCTTT | CASSVTEEAFF
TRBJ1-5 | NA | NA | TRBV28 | TGTGCCAGCAGTTTCCGGAATAGCAATCAGCCCCAGCATTTT | CASSFRNSNQPQHF
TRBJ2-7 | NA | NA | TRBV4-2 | TGTGCCAGCAGCCCAGAGCTTTCGGACACCTTCTCCGAGCAGTACTTC | CASSPELSDTFSEQYF
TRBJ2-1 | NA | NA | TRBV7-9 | TGTGCCAGCAGCCTGGCGCAGGGGAATGAGCAGTTCTTC | CASSLAQGNEQFF
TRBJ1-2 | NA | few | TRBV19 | TGTGCCAGTAGTATATTCGATGGCTACACCTTC | CASSIFDGYTF
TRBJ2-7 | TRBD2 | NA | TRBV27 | TGTGCCTCAAGGGGAGGGAAGGCCTACGAGCAGTACTTC | CASRGGKAYEQYF
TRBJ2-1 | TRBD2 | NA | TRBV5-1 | TGCGCCAGCAGCTTGGGGCGGGAGCGCGGCAATGAGCAGTTCTTC | CASSLGRERGNEQFF
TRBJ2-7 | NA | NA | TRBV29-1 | TGCAGCGTTGGGGACCCAGGGGGGCCCTACGAGCAGTACTTC | CSVGDPGGPYEQYF
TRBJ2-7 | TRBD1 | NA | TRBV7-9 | TGTGCCAGCAGCTTAGGGACAGGGGATCCCTACGAGCAGTACTTC | CASSLGTGDPYEQYF
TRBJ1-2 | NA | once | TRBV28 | TGTGCCAGTTCTGGAGGGGGGCCGCCCTATGGCTACACCTTC | CASSGGGPPYGYTF
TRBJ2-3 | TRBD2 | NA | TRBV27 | TGTGCCAGCAGTTTACTAGGGCTAGCGGGAGGGCCAAGCACAGATACGCAGTATTTT | CASSLLGLAGGPSTDTQYF
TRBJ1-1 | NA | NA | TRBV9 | TGTGCCAGCAGCGTAGTCAGGGAAGGGACGAACACTGAAGCTTTCTTT | CASSVVREGTNTEAFF
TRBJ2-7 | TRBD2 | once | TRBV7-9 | TGTGCCAGCAGCTTAGACGGGAGGGCCTACGAGCAGTACTTC | CASSLDGRAYEQYF
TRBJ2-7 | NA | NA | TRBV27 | TGTGCCAGCAGTTTTCTCATCCTGATCCTACGCGAGCAGTACTTC | CASSFLILILREQYF
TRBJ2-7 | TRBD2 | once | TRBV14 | TGTGCCAGCAGCCAACTTAGCGGGAAGAGCTCCTACGAGCAGTACTTC | CASSQLSGKSSYEQYF
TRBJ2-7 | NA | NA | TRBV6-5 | TGTGCCAGCCTCCTGACCCAACAGGGCCCCGAGCAGTACTTC | CASLLTQQGPEQYF
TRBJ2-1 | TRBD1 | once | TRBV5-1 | TGCGCCAGCAGTACCCCCGAAGGGACAGGGAACAATGAGCAGTTCTTC | CASSTPEGTGNNEQFF
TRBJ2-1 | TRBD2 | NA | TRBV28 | TGTGCCAGCAGTTTGGGACTAGCGTCTTACAATGAGCAGTTCTTC | CASSLGLASYNEQFF